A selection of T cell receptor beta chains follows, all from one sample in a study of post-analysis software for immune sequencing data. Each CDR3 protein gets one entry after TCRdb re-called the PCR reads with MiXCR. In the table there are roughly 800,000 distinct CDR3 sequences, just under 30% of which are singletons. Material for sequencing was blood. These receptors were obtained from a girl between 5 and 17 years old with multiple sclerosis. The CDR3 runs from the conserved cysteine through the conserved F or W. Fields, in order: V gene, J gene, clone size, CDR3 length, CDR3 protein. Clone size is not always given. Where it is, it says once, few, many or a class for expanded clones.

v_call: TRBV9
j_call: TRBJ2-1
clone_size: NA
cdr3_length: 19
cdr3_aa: CASSVTLAGRGSIGNEQFF

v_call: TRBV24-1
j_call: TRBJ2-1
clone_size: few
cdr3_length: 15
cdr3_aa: CATSDPGWGPNEQFF

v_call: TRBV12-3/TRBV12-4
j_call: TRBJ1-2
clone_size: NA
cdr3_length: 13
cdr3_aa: CASSSNGAVAYTF

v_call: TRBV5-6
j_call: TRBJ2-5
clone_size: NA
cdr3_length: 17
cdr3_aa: CASSLASEGALGETQYF

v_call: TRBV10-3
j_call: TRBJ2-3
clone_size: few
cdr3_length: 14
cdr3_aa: CAIRGTTGTDTQYF

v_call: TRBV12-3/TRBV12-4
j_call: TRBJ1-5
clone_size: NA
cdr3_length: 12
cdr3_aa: CASSFRIQPQHF

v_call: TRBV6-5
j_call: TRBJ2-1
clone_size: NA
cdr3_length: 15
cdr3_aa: CASSPRTGQGSEQFF

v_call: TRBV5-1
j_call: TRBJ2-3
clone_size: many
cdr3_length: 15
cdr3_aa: CASSLDSGNTDTQYF

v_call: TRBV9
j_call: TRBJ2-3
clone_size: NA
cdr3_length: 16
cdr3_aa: CASSRGTTLLTDTQYF

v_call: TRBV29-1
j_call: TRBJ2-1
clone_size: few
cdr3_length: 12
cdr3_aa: CSVGGVAGEQFF

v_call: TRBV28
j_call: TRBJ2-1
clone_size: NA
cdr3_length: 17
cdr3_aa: CASTIVGGGGAYNEQFF

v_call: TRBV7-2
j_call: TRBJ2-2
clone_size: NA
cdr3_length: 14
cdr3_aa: CASMGALNTGELFF

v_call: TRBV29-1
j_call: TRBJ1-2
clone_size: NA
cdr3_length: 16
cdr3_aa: CSVEIGKKEGVYGYTF

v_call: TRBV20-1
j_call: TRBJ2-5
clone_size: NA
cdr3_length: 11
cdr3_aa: CSATQKETQYF

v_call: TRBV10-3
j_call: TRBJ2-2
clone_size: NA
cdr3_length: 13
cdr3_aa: CAISTQGPGELFF

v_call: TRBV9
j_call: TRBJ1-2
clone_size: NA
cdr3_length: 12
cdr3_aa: CASSGSRYGYTF

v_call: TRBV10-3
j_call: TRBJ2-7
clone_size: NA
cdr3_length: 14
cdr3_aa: CAVTQGPDRGEQYF

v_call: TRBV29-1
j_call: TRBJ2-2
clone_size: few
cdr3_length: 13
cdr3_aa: CSVSGLNTGELFF

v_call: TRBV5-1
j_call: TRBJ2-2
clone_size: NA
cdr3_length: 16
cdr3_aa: CASSLAVTQDTGELFF

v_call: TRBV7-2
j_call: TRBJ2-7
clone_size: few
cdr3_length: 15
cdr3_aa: CASSLEPRVVDEQYF

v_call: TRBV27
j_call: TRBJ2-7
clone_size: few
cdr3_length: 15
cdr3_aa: CASSFKGLPFYEQYF

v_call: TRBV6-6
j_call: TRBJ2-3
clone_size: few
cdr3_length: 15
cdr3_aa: CASSYLSFGTDTQYF

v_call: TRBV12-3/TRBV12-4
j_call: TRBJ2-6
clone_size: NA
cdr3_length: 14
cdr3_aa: CASSEGSGANVRTF

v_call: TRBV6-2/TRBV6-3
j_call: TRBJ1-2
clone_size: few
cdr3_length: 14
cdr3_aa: CASRGFGTAYGYTF

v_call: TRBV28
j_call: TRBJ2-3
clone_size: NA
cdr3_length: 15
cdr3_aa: CASSFDLPLGDTQYF

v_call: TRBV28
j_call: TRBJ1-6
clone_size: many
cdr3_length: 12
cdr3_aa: CASSFSNSPLHF

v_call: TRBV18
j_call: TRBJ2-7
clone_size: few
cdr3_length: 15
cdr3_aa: CASSHDRDILTEQYF

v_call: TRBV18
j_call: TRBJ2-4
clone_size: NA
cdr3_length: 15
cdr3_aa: CASSPLGQGQNIQYF